The source of this T cell receptor (beta chain) is a study of blood T cell repertoires in COVID-19. TCRdb's copy holds only in-frame clones and misses some; the assay was immunoSEQ multiplex PCR. The table records 80,000 to 100,000 clones, just over 85% of them present only once. This clone has a handful of counts. The CDR3 sequence is 12 residues long. The ends were cut back, 0 bases at V and 8 bases at J, with 5 bases in the middle. Per germline, CDR1 SGDLS and CDR2 YYNGEE. The rearrangement joins TRBV9 to TRBJ2-2; no reliable D call. This receptor was identified in a man aged 50 to 59 with COVID-19, enrolled during active disease. The sequencing sample was made of peripheral blood. CDR3 bases: TGTGCCAGCAGCGTAGAGCCGGGGGAGCTGTTTTTT. This encodes CASSVEPGELFF.